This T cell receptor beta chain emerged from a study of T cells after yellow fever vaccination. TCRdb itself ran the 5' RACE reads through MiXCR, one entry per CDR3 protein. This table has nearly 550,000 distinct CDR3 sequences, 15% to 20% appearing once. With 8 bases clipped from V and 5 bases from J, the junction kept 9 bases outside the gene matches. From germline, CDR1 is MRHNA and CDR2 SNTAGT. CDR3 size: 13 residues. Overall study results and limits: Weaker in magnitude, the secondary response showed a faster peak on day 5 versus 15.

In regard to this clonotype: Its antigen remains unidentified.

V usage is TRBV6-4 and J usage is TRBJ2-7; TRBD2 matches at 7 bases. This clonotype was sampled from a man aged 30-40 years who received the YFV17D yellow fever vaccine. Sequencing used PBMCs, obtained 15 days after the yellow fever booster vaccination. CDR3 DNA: TGTGCCAGCTCCTCTGAGCGGGGAAACGAGCAGTACTTC. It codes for CASSSERGNEQYF.